Shown below are 13 T cell receptor beta chains from a single sample sequenced in a study of cytomegalovirus exposure and HLA in healthy donors. It was with 60 Vbeta and 13 Jbeta primers that the PCR ran. Using immunoSEQ multiplex PCR, the repertoire was profiled, and TCRdb retains in-frame clones only, with some absent. The sample has approximately 200,000 clones, 65% to 75% seen once; the top ten hold about 4.8%. Source material: PBMCs. The receptors were sampled from a man under 40 in good health and CMV-seropositive.

This clone was observed a few times. CDR3 amino acids: CASTFRDQPQHF. The DNA of the CDR3 is TGTGCCAGCACCTTCAGGGATCAGCCCCAGCATTTT. The rearrangement joins TRBV6-6 to TRBJ1-5; D perhaps matches TRBD1 (5 bases). The CDR3 has 12 amino acids. CDR1 and CDR2 (germline): MNHNY, SVGAGI (reference sequence). V was trimmed by 7 bases and J by 5 bases, leaving 9 bases between them.

J is TRBJ1-1 and V is TRBV28, with no clear D. The CDR3 is 13 amino acids. In germline, CDR1 is MDHEN, CDR2 SYDVKM. Trimming took 2 bases from V and 1 from J, leaving 5 bases between them. The CDR3: CASSLGQNTEAFF. CDR3 coding DNA: TGTGCCAGCAGTTTAGGGCAGAACACTGAAGCTTTCTTT.

The chain recombines TRBV30 with TRBJ2-1; 7 bases fit TRBD2. CDR3 length: 17 amino acids. Germline values: CDR1 GTSNPN, CDR2 SVGIG (reference sequence). With 5 bases clipped from V and 3 bases from J, the junction kept 16 bases outside the gene matches. The CDR3 is CAWEGGSSGDIYNEQFF. The DNA of the CDR3 is TGTGCCTGGGAGGGCGGGAGTAGCGGAGACATCTACAATGAGCAGTTCTTC. The full variable domain, with the rest looked up from reference TRBV30 and TRBJ2-1, is SQTIHQWPATLVQPVGSPLSLECTVEGTSNPNLYWYRQAAGRGLQLLFYSVGIGQISSEVPQNLSASRPQDRQFILSSKKLLLSDSGFYLCAWEGGSSGDIYNEQFFGPGTRLTVL.

The chain couples TRBV6-5 to TRBJ1-2; D possibly corresponds to TRBD1 (5 bases). The CDR3 loop spans 15 amino acids. The germline V gene has CDR1 MNHEY and CDR2 SVGAGI. V shed 0 bases and J shed 5 bases, with 13 bases lying between them. CDR3 nucleotides: TGTGCCAGCAGTTACTCGCGACAGAACATATATGGCTACACCTTC. Translating gives CASSYSRQNIYGYTF.

The genes are TRBV2 and TRBJ1-4; D perhaps matches TRBD1 (5 bases). This CDR3 spans 14 amino acids. Germline V gives CDR1 SNHLY, CDR2 FYNNEI. V lost 3 bases and J 2 bases, leaving 7 bases between the germline ends. The CDR3 sequence: CASSDQGTNEKLFF. CDR3 nucleotides: TGTGCCAGCAGTGACCAGGGCACTAATGAAAAACTGTTTTTT.

About this clone: Within the sample, other DNA sequences also encode this same CDR3. J is TRBJ1-5 and V is TRBV5-6; D unresolved. The CDR3 extends over 13 amino acids. Trimming removed 0 bases at V and 7 bases at J, with 8 bases between. The V gene's germline CDR1 is SGHDT and CDR2 YYEEEE. The CDR3 DNA reads TGTGCCAGCAGCTTGGAGGGAGGGCAGCCCCAGCATTTT. Translation: CASSLEGGQPQHF.

Concerning this clone itself: At one end, the junction sequence differs from germline, possibly due to a read error. V and J are TRBV10-3 and TRBJ2-1; 11 bases fit TRBD2. The CDR3 loop spans 15 amino acids. The germline V gene encodes CDR1 ENHRY and CDR2 SYGVKD. This CDR3 is CASSYGTSGDNEQFF. The CDR3 bases are TGTGCCAGCAGTTACGGGACTAGCGGCGACAATGAGCAGTTCTTC.

With regard to this clone: One end of the junction is discordant with germline, which a read error may explain. The chain recombines TRBV7-7 with TRBJ2-7, with 10 bases aligning to TRBD2. This CDR3 region has 14 residues. Germline CDR1 reads SSHAT; CDR2 reads FNYEAQ (reference sequence). In DNA, the CDR3 is TGTGCTAGCAGCCCGAGTAGCGGGGGGTACGAGCAGTACTTC. This encodes CASSPSSGGYEQYF.

The rearrangement joins TRBV19 to TRBJ1-1, with 9 bases fitting TRBD1. Germline values: CDR1 LNHDA, CDR2 SQIVND (reference sequence). The V segment lost 10 bases and the J segment 1 base; nucleotides outside the gene matches: 4. CDR3 length: 13 amino acids. The CDR3 protein is CATNRGRNTEAFF. CDR3 DNA sequence: TGTGCCACAAACAGGGGGCGGAACACTGAAGCTTTCTTT.

This chain links TRBV9 with TRBJ1-6; 7 nucleotides agree with TRBD1. V lost 4 bases, J lost 5 bases, and 12 bases stayed unmatched. The CDR3 contains 17 residues. Germline loops: CDR1 SGDLS, CDR2 YYNGEE. CDR3 sequence reads: CASSSPEGALDNSPLHF. The CDR3 nucleotides are TGTGCCAGCAGCTCCCCGGAGGGGGCGCTCGATAATTCACCCCTCCACTTT.

This chain links TRBV20-1 with TRBJ2-1, with a tentative D call TRBD2 (5 bases). V was shortened by 3 bases and J by 7 bases, with 7 bases between the two germline ends. Per the germline V gene, CDR1 is DFQATT and CDR2 is SNEGSKA (reference sequence). The CDR3 has 11 residues. The CDR3 coding sequence is TGCAGTGCTAGTCGGGGTAATGAGCAGTTCTTC. Encoded protein: CSASRGNEQFF.

CDR3 sequence (DNA): TGTGCCAGCACTAAACAGGGGGCAGGTTCCTACGAGCAGTACTTC. It yields the protein CASTKQGAGSYEQYF. This rearrangement joins TRBV6-5 to TRBJ2-7; TRBD1 agrees at 9 bases. J was trimmed by 1 base and V by 7 bases; bases with no gene match: 8. This CDR3 comprises 15 residues. Germline V gene data show CDR1 as MNHEY and CDR2 as SVGAGI.

This clone was counted between two and nine times. This rearrangement joins TRBV5-5 to TRBJ2-6, with 7 bases aligning to TRBD1. The CDR3 totals 15 residues. Trimming at V came to 4 bases and at J to 0 bases, leaving 1 base not matched to a gene. Germline CDR1 is SGHKS and CDR2 is YYEKEE (reference sequence). CDR3 sequence (DNA): TGTGCCAGCAGCCGACAGGGCTCTGGGGCCAACGTCCTGACTTTC. Its protein product is CASSRQGSGANVLTF.